A single sample is the source of the 14 T cell receptor beta chains below, sequenced in a study of blood T cell repertoires in COVID-19. Clones were sequenced by immunoSEQ multiplex PCR, and TCRdb holds only the in-frame ones, with some missing. The sample consists of about 98,000 clones, roughly 80% of them appearing once. The sample consisted of peripheral blood. The source is a woman of 80 years or more with acute or convalescent COVID-19.

The chain is built from TRBV15 and TRBJ2-2, with a weak D call TRBD1 (5 bases). The V end was cut by 2 bases, the J end by 1 base, with 5 bases between. The CDR3 loop spans 14 amino acids. Germline values: CDR1 LNHNV, CDR2 YYDKDF (reference sequence). Here the CDR3 reads CATSRQGNTGELFF. In DNA, the CDR3 is TGTGCCACCAGCAGACAGGGGAACACCGGGGAGCTGTTTTTT. Based on the CDR3 plus reference TRBV15 and TRBJ2-2, the full variable domain is DAMVIQNPRYQVTQFGKPVTLSCSQTLNHNVMYWYQQKSSQAPKLLFHYYDKDFNNEADTPDNFQSRRPNTSFCFLDIRSPGLGDTAMYLCATSRQGNTGELFFGEGSRLTVL.

This chain connects TRBV7-9 to TRBJ1-5, with unresolved D. Germline V lookup: CDR1 SEHNR, CDR2 FQNEAQ (reference sequence). The germline V and J ends were trimmed by 5 bases and 6 bases, with 11 bases remaining between them. The CDR3 spans 13 residues. The CDR3 loop is CASSLSEGQPQHF. The DNA for the CDR3 is TGTGCCAGCAGCCTTTCCGAGGGTCAGCCCCAGCATTTT.

In this sample, this clone turned up a few times. V usage is TRBV6-2 or TRBV6-3 and J usage is TRBJ2-2; the match to TRBD2 covers 7 bases. Per germline, CDR1 MNHEY and CDR2 SVGEGT. The CDR3 totals 17 residues. The V and J ends lost 2 bases and 6 bases, in that order; junction bases with no gene match: 12. The CDR3 spells CASSYRSSGLEPGELFF. The CDR3 DNA sequence: TGTGCCAGCAGTTACCGCTCTAGCGGCCTTGAGCCCGGGGAGCTGTTTTTT.

This clone was recorded only once. The gene calls are TRBV7-9 and TRBJ2-1, with D tentatively TRBD1 (6 bases). Trimming took 2 bases from V and 10 from J, leaving 15 bases between them. CDR1 and CDR2 from the germline V gene are SEHNR and FQNEAQ (reference sequence). The CDR3 is 14 residues long. CDR3: CASSLSVGGNEQFF. CDR3 nucleotides: TGTGCCAGCAGCTTAAGCGTAGGGGGTAACGAGCAGTTCTTC.

The V gene is TRBV12-3 or TRBV12-4, the J gene TRBJ1-2; 8 bases align to TRBD1. The CDR3 sequence is 13 residues long. Germline trimming cut 6 bases from V and 8 bases from J; bases unmatched to any gene: 8. CDR3 bases: TGTGCCAGCAGCCTTTCAGGGGGCAGAGGCTACACCTTC. Its translation is CASSLSGGRGYTF.

This rearrangement joins TRBV3-1 (or the pseudogene TRBV3-2) to TRBJ1-6; D not certain. CDR3 length equals 14 residues. Per germline, CDR1 LGHDT and CDR2 YNNKEL (reference sequence). V gave up 2 bases and J gave up 5 bases, with 7 bases separating them. DNA of the CDR3: TGTGCCAGCAGCCAAACGCAGAATAATTCACCCCTCCACTTT. Translating gives CASSQTQNNSPLHF.

J is TRBJ1-4 and V is TRBV5-4, with 9 positions matching TRBD1. In germline, CDR1 is SGHNT, CDR2 YYREEE (reference sequence). CDR3 length: 17 residues. V lost 2 bases, J lost 7 bases, and 12 bases stayed unmatched. In DNA form, the CDR3 reads TGTGCCAGCAGCTTTTACAGGGGGCGCGGGGTTAGTGAAAAACTGTTTTTT. Amino acids: CASSFYRGRGVSEKLFF.

The chain has TRBV5-1 and TRBJ1-2; a weak D match, TRBD1 (5 bases). Germline CDR1 and CDR2: SGHRS and YFSETQ. The V end lost 6 bases, the J end lost 0 bases, and 15 bases lay between the germline ends. The CDR3 is made up of 15 amino acids. CDR3 region: CASTSGSSANYGYTF. The DNA for the CDR3 is TGCGCCAGCACATCAGGGTCTTCAGCTAACTATGGCTACACCTTC.

This clone was detected only once. J is TRBJ1-5 and V is TRBV6-2 or TRBV6-3; D not certain. The CDR3 sequence is 15 residues long. CDR1 is MNHEY, CDR2 SVGEGT, per germline. Trimming stripped 2 bases from V and 4 bases from J, with 12 bases between. DNA for the CDR3: TGTGCCAGCAGTTACGGACGGAGGGTAAATCAGCCCCAGCATTTT. The encoded protein is CASSYGRRVNQPQHF.

J is TRBJ2-3 and V is TRBV5-8, with a weak D call TRBD2 (6 bases). Germline V gene sequence: CDR1 SGHTS, CDR2 YDEGEE. Between the trimmed V and J ends, which lost 1 base and 9 bases, there was a span of 18 bases. This CDR3 comprises 15 residues. Here the CDR3 DNA reads TGTGCCAGCAGCTTGCAGGTCGGCGGGGTTGCAACGCAGTATTTT. This codes for CASSLQVGGVATQYF.

The chain recombines TRBV3-1 (or the pseudogene TRBV3-2) with TRBJ1-1; 8 bases are a match to TRBD1. This CDR3 region has 14 residues. Trimming at V came to 3 bases and at J to 1 base, leaving 1 base not matched to a gene. Germline V CDR1 and CDR2: LGHDT, YNNKEL (reference sequence). The CDR3 nucleotides are TGTGCCAGCAGCCACGGGACAGGGAACACTGAAGCTTTCTTT. Translating gives CASSHGTGNTEAFF.

The chain's CDR3 is CASSLLGDRNEKLFF. The CDR3 DNA follows: TGCGCCAGCAGCTTGTTAGGTGACAGAAATGAAAAACTGTTTTTT. V usage is TRBV5-1 and J usage is TRBJ1-4, with D tentatively TRBD1 (5 bases). The CDR3 has 15 amino acids. Trimming stripped 1 base from V and 5 bases from J, with 12 bases between. Germline assignment: CDR1 SGHRS and CDR2 YFSETQ.

The chain links TRBV5-4 to TRBJ1-2, with 10 positions matching TRBD1. CDR3 length: 15 amino acids. The J segment lost 4 bases and the V segment lost 0 bases, leaving 3 bases of the junction unmatched. Germline CDR1 SGHNT, CDR2 YYREEE (reference sequence). The CDR3 nucleotides read TGTGCCAGCAGCTTGGGACAGGGGGCGGTCTATGGCTACACCTTC. As protein: CASSLGQGAVYGYTF.

This clone appeared a single time. The chain is built from TRBV3-1 (or the pseudogene TRBV3-2) and TRBJ2-7; 9 nucleotides match TRBD1. The CDR3 totals 15 residues. Germline loops: CDR1 LGHDT, CDR2 YNNKEL (reference sequence). The V gene end was trimmed by 4 bases and the J gene end by 6 bases; junction bases not matched to a gene: 10. CDR3 in amino acids: CASSPTGTGYSEQYF. As DNA, the CDR3 is TGTGCCAGCAGCCCCACCGGGACAGGGTATTCCGAGCAGTACTTC.